This T cell receptor beta chain originates from a study of tumor-infiltrating lymphocytes in localized non-small cell lung cancer. About the research overall: Tumor tissue and non-adjacent uninvolved lung came from each patient.

Germline values: CDR1 LGHNA, CDR2 YSLEER. The V end was cut by 0 bases, the J end by 2 bases, with 15 bases between. The CDR3 sequence is 17 residues long. By sample share, this clone is medium-sized. Clones were sequenced by immunoSEQ multiplex PCR, and TCRdb holds only the in-frame ones, with some missing. The sample shows about 7,000 clones, 74% of them seen only once. This sequence joins TRBV4-3 and TRBJ2-3, with D possibly matching TRBD1 (6 bases). The TCR comes from a human donor with non-small cell lung cancer. Source material: uninvolved lung tissue not adjacent to the tumor. CDR3 protein: CASSQDYLGQTTDTQYF. In DNA form, the CDR3 reads TGCGCCAGCAGCCAAGATTACCTCGGACAGACCACAGATACGCAGTATTTT.